This entry lists 15 T cell receptor beta chains sequenced from one sample in a study of shared clonotypes between healthy human individuals. Measured with immunoSEQ multiplex PCR; TCRdb has only the in-frame clones, and not every one. This table holds approximately 530,000 clones, 90% to 96% found once. Source material: naive CD4+ T cells sorted from blood. Indicated subset: CD45RA+ positively selected. These receptors came from a woman aged 30 to 39 in good health.

This chain connects TRBV7-9 to TRBJ1-4, with 7 nucleotides matching TRBD1. CDR1 is SEHNR, CDR2 FQNEAQ, per germline (reference sequence). Trimming removed 5 bases from V and 8 bases from J; junction bases left unmatched: 8. The CDR3 is 14 amino acids. The CDR3 reads CASSAQGMREKLFF. For the CDR3, the DNA is TGTGCCAGCAGCGCACAGGGGATGAGAGAAAAACTGTTTTTT. The whole variable domain, filled in from reference TRBV7-9 and TRBJ1-4, reads DTGVSQNPRHKITKRGQNVTFRCDPISEHNRLYWYRQTLGQGPEFLTYFQNEAQLEKSRLLSDRFSAERPKGSFSTLEIQRTEQGDSAMYLCASSAQGMREKLFFGSGTQLSVL.

The chain employs TRBV28 and TRBJ2-5; D is possibly TRBD2 (5 bases). The DNA end lines up better with TRBJ2-7; the J call may be wrong. Germline V gene sequence: CDR1 MDHEN, CDR2 SYDVKM. The CDR3 covers 13 residues. The CDR3 is CASTSTRGPEQYF. For the CDR3, the DNA is TGTGCCAGCACCTCCACCCGGGGTCCCGAGCAGTACTTC.

The chain is built from TRBV2 and TRBJ1-5; the D gene is possibly TRBD1 (6 bases). The V end was cut by 0 bases, the J end by 4 bases, with 13 bases between. Per germline, CDR1 SNHLY and CDR2 FYNNEI. The CDR3 is made up of 16 amino acids. CDR3 DNA sequence: TGTGCCAGCAGTGAAGCCCGGGGGGCGGCAAATCAGCCCCAGCATTTT. This codes for CASSEARGAANQPQHF.

In DNA form, the CDR3 reads TGTGCCAGCAGGGGGTCGGACAGTCCGTCCTCAGAGTACGAGCAGTACTTC. Its protein product is CASRGSDSPSSEYEQYF. The V and J genes are TRBV28 and TRBJ2-7, with D possibly matching TRBD1 (6 bases). Trimming cost V 6 bases and J 4 bases, with 25 bases left between them. Germline V CDR1 and CDR2: MDHEN, SYDVKM. CDR3 size: 17 residues.

The V and J genes are TRBV7-9 and TRBJ2-7; 11 bases match TRBD1. V dropped 0 bases and J dropped 3; count of bases not matched to a gene: 4. Germline lookup yields CDR1 SEHNR and CDR2 FQNEAQ (reference sequence). The CDR3 has 16 residues. CDR3 sequence (DNA): TGTGCCAGCAGCTTAGCCCCGGGGACAGGGGGCTACGAGCAGTACTTC. It translates to CASSLAPGTGGYEQYF.

V gene TRBV18 combines with J gene TRBJ2-3; TRBD2 agrees at 8 bases. The germline gives CDR1 KGHSH, CDR2 LQKENI. The CDR3 covers 15 residues. J lost 0 bases, V lost 3 bases, and 2 bases had no gene match. The DNA for the CDR3 is TGTGCCAGCTCACCGGTAGCGGGGAGCACAGATACGCAGTATTTT. Amino acid sequence: CASSPVAGSTDTQYF.

This rearrangement joins TRBV27 to TRBJ2-3; D unclear. V was pared by 6 bases and J by 3 bases, with 10 bases between. The length of the CDR3 is 13 residues. The germline gives CDR1 MNHEY, CDR2 SMNVEV (reference sequence). DNA for the CDR3: TGTGCCAGCAGGCCTCATGAAACAGATACGCAGTATTTT. This encodes CASRPHETDTQYF.

This clone appeared a single time. The V call is TRBV5-8, the J call TRBJ2-2; D ambiguous. Between the trimmed V and J ends, which lost 6 bases and 3 bases, there was a span of 15 bases. Germline CDR1 and CDR2: SGHTS and YDEGEE. The CDR3 length is 15 residues. The CDR3 region has the DNA TGTGCCAGCATCCTTTGGGGTGAGGACACCGGGGAGCTGTTTTTT. Its protein product is CASILWGEDTGELFF.

The CDR3 DNA reads TGTGCCAGCAGTGAGGGCGGGAGGGCCTTCTACGAGCAGTACTTC. As protein: CASSEGGRAFYEQYF. This chain connects TRBV6-1 to TRBJ2-7; the match to TRBD2 covers 9 bases. Germline values: CDR1 MNHNS, CDR2 SASEGT. The V and J ends lost 3 bases and 3 bases, in that order; junction bases with no gene match: 6. CDR3 length: 15 amino acids.

This chain uses TRBV11-2 with TRBJ2-5; no reliable D call. V was shortened by 5 bases and J by 2 bases, with 3 bases between the two germline ends. The CDR3 runs 11 residues. The germline V gene has CDR1 SGHAT and CDR2 FQNNGV. The CDR3 protein is CASSRQETQYF. CDR3 in DNA: TGTGCCAGCAGCCGACAAGAGACCCAGTACTTC.

This chain uses TRBV9 with TRBJ2-5; 11 positions match TRBD2. The better agreement between TRBJ2-7 and the DNA end casts doubt on the J call. The germline V gene has CDR1 SGDLS and CDR2 YYNGEE. The CDR3 runs to 16 residues. The CDR3 sequence is CASSVLSGTSGHEQYF. Written as DNA, the CDR3 is TGTGCCAGCAGCGTCCTCTCCGGGACTAGCGGACACGAGCAGTACTTC.

The chain carries TRBV7-3 and TRBJ2-3; TRBD2 matches 13 bases. Germline assignment: CDR1 SGHTA and CDR2 FQGTGA. CDR3 size: 18 residues. Trimming took 0 bases from V and 0 from J; bases not matched to a gene: 3. This CDR3 reads CASSLTGTSGISTDTQYF. CDR3 coding DNA: TGTGCCAGCAGCTTAACCGGGACTAGCGGGATTAGCACAGATACGCAGTATTTT.

The genes are TRBV15 and TRBJ1-3; D is uncertain. The CDR3 totals 15 residues. Deletions cut 0 bases from V and 4 bases from J, with 10 bases between. The germline V gene has CDR1 LNHNV and CDR2 YYDKDF (reference sequence). The CDR3 loop is CATSRDQFEGNTIYF. The CDR3 DNA sequence: TGTGCCACCAGCAGAGATCAGTTCGAAGGAAACACCATATATTTT.

The V call is TRBV7-9, the J call TRBJ2-5; the match to TRBD2 covers 10 bases. The V segment lost 7 bases and the J segment 5 bases; nucleotides outside the gene matches: 13. The CDR3 is made up of 16 amino acids. Germline V gene sequence: CDR1 SEHNR, CDR2 FQNEAQ (reference sequence). CDR3 bases: TGTGCCAGCAACGATTCCCCTAGCGGGAGAACCGAGACCCAGTACTTC. This codes for CASNDSPSGRTETQYF. Variable domain in full (rest from reference TRBV7-9 and TRBJ2-5): DTGVSQNPRHKITKRGQNVTFRCDPISEHNRLYWYRQTLGQGPEFLTYFQNEAQLEKSRLLSDRFSAERPKGSFSTLEIQRTEQGDSAMYLCASNDSPSGRTETQYFGPGTRLLVL.

The V and J genes are TRBV5-5 and TRBJ2-5, with 8 bases identical to TRBD2. The CDR3 length is 14 residues. V dropped 6 bases and J dropped 2; count of bases not matched to a gene: 6. Per the germline V gene, CDR1 is SGHKS and CDR2 is YYEKEE (reference sequence). Written as DNA, the CDR3 is TGTGCCAGCATCCGGGAGGGGGTTCAAGAGACCCAGTACTTC. Residues: CASIREGVQETQYF.